The T cell receptor (beta chain) under discussion was sequenced for a study of T cells after yellow fever vaccination. On this clonotype itself: The antigen is not known.

Findings and limits, study-wide: Most clones from primary vaccination resurfaced after the booster (around 97% CD4, around 89% CD8). In FACS-sorted repertoires, abundant clonotypes from the bulk population could appear as contaminants. Compared with primary, the secondary response was weaker and peaked at day 5, not 15.

The 5'RACE template-switching step produced TCR cDNA and added a universal primer site and UMIs. TCRdb processed the 5' RACE reads anew with MiXCR; each CDR3 protein has one entry. The sample consists of some 500,000 distinct CDR3 sequences, roughly 12% of them appearing once. The TCR was taken from a man aged 30 to 45 who received the YFV17D yellow fever vaccine. This sample comprised PBMCs, obtained on the day of the yellow fever booster vaccination.

The CDR3 is CAGGITQYF. In DNA, the CDR3 is TGTGCGGGGGGCATTACGCAGTATTTT. The chain is built from TRBV9 and TRBJ2-3; the D gene could be TRBD1 or TRBD2 (6 bases each). From germline, CDR1 is SGDLS and CDR2 YYNGEE. The CDR3 totals 9 residues.